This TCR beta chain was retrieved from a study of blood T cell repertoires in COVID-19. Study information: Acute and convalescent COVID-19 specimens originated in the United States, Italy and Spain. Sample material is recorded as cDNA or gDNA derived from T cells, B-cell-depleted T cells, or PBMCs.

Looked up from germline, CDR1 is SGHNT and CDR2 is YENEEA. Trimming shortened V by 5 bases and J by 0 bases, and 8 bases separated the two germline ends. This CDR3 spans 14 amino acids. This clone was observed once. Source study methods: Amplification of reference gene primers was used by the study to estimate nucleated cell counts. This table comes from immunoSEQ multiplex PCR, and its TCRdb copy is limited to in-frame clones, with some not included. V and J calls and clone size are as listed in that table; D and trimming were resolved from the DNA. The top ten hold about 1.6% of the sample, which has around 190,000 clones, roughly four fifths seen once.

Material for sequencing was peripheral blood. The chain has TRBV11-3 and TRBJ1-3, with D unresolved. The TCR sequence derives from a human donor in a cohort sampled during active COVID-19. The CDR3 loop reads CASSDWSSGNTIYF. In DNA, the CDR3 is TGTGCCAGCAGCGACTGGAGCTCTGGAAACACCATATATTTT.